This T cell receptor beta chain was recorded in a study of CD8 T cells in ankylosing spondylitis. Study-level results: Made up of eight highly homologous variants, a TCR beta motif appeared characteristic of ankylosing spondylitis blood. Matched ankylosing spondylitis synovial fluid reportedly showed significant enrichment of disease-linked clones. Certain motif variants had earlier been reported in reactive arthritis synovial fluid and blood.

As regards this clonotype: Its antigen is as yet unknown.

After removal of 4 bases from V and 0 bases from J, the junction contained 7 bases not matched to a gene. The CDR3 is made up of 15 amino acids. Germline V gene sequence: CDR1 SGHRS, CDR2 YFSETQ. One entry per CDR3 protein, called by TCRdb with MiXCR from the 5' RACE reads. This table has about 340,000 distinct CDR3 sequences, roughly 8% appearing once. The chain recombines TRBV5-1 with TRBJ2-7, with TRBD1 identical over 7 bases. The sample consisted of blood, either unsorted or a sorted T cell fraction (not recorded which). This TCR was sampled from a male donor with ankylosing spondylitis. The CDR3 sequence is CASSPWTGSSYEQYF. The DNA of the CDR3 is TGCGCCAGCAGCCCTTGGACAGGTAGCTCCTACGAGCAGTACTTC.